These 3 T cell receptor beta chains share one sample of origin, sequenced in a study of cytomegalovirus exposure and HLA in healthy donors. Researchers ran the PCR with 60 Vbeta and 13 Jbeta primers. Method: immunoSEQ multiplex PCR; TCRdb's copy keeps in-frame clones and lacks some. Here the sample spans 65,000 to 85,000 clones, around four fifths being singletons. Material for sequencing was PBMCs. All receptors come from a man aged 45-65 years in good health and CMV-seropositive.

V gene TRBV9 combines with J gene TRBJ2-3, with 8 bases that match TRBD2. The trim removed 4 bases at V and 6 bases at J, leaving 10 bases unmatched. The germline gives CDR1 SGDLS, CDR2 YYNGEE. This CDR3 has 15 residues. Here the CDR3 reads CASSIYSGISDTQYF. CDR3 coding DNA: TGTGCCAGCAGCATCTATAGCGGGATCTCGGATACGCAGTATTTT.

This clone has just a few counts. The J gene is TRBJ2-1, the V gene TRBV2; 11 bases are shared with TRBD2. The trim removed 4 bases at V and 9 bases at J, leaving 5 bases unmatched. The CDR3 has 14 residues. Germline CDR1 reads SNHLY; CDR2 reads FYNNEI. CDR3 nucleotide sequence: TGTGCCAGCAGTGGACGACTAGCGGGATTTGAGCAGTTCTTC. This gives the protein CASSGRLAGFEQFF.

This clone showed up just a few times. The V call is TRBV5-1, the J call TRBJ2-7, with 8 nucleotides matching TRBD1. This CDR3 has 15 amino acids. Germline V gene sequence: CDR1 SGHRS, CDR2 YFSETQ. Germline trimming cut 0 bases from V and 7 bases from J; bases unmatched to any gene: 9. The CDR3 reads CASSLEGQAANEQYF. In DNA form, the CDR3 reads TGCGCCAGCAGCTTGGAGGGACAGGCCGCTAATGAGCAGTACTTC.